A single sample is the source of the 25 T cell receptor beta chains below, sequenced in a study of T-cell memory formation after mild COVID-19. TCRdb fed the 5' RACE reads into MiXCR, producing one record per CDR3 protein. The sample includes around 250,000 distinct CDR3 sequences, roughly 17% of them seen just once. Sequencing was carried out using PBMCs or a T cell subset sorted from them (not recorded which). These receptor sequences come from a man younger than 35 who had mild COVID-19 (a few samples of this study predate the infection). Cell type and time point are not known.

The chain is built from TRBV4-2 and TRBJ2-2; D not certain. V lost 1 base to trimming and J lost 0 bases, with 12 bases between them. Germline V CDR1 and CDR2: LGHNA, YNFKEQ. This CDR3 region has 17 residues. This chain's CDR3 is CASSQVGWEANTGELFF. The CDR3 DNA reads as TGTGCCAGCAGCCAAGTAGGATGGGAAGCGAACACCGGGGAGCTGTTTTTT.

This clonotype was picked up a small number of times. V and J are TRBV7-2 and TRBJ2-7; 8 bases align to TRBD2. CDR1 and CDR2 (germline): SGHTA, FQGNSA. This CDR3 is built from 14 residues. Trimming cost V 3 bases and J 1 base; bases outside gene matches: 2. CDR3 sequence: CASSFGGGSYEQYV. CDR3 sequence (DNA): TGTGCCAGCAGCTTTGGCGGGGGGTCCTACGAGCAGTACGTC.

In its sample, this clonotype was seen many times. The chain has TRBV7-2 and TRBJ2-3; TRBD2 matches 14 bases. The V segment lost 3 bases and the J segment 0 bases; nucleotides outside the gene matches: 11. The CDR3 contains 20 residues. CDR1 and CDR2 from the germline V gene are SGHTA and FQGNSA. This CDR3 is CASSFTPRTSGGPSTDTQYF. The CDR3 bases are TGTGCCAGCAGCTTTACCCCCAGGACTAGCGGGGGGCCCAGCACAGATACGCAGTATTTT.

The chain carries TRBV7-9 and TRBJ1-1; 8 bases map to TRBD1. CDR3 length: 14 amino acids. After removal of 5 bases from V and 6 bases from J, the junction contained 8 bases not matched to a gene. Germline-derived CDR1 and CDR2 are SEHNR and FQNEAQ (reference sequence). DNA of the CDR3: TGTGCCAGCAGCACACGACAGGGGAGGGCTGAAGCTTTCTTT. As protein: CASSTRQGRAEAFF.

This clonotype has at least ten counts. V usage is TRBV10-3 and J usage is TRBJ2-6; the D is unclear. V was cut by 0 bases and J by 0 bases, with 3 bases left in between. CDR1 and CDR2 from the germline V gene are ENHRY and SYGVKD. The CDR3 length is 15 residues. The CDR3 sequence is CAISESSSGANVLTF. CDR3 DNA: TGTGCCATCAGTGAGTCCAGCTCTGGGGCCAACGTCCTGACTTTC.

This clonotype has just a few counts. V is TRBV13 and J is TRBJ2-7; D is ambiguous. V lost 5 bases to trimming and J lost 0 bases, with 11 bases between them. The CDR3 is 14 residues long. The germline CDR1 and CDR2 sequences are PRHDT and FYEKMQ (reference sequence). The CDR3 coding sequence is TGTGCCAGCAGCCCGTCACGGAGCTCCTACGAGCAGTACTTC. It specifies CASSPSRSSYEQYF.

This clonotype was seen only a few times. The genes are TRBV7-2 and TRBJ2-3; D is unclear. Deletions cut 1 base from V and 4 bases from J, with 6 bases between. CDR3 length: 13 residues. The germline V gene encodes CDR1 SGHTA and CDR2 FQGNSA. The CDR3 region has the DNA TGTGCCAGCAGCTTAGGTCCCTCAGATACGCAGTATTTT. Protein product: CASSLGPSDTQYF.

The gene calls are TRBV7-3 and TRBJ2-3; weak D call: TRBD2 (5 bases). The germline V and J ends were trimmed by 3 bases and 5 bases, with 15 bases remaining between them. Germline V gene lookup returns CDR1 SGHTA and CDR2 FQGTGA. The CDR3 has 15 amino acids. In DNA, the CDR3 is TGTGCCAGCAGCTTGGAGGCTAGTGATGAAGATACGCAGTATTTT. Its protein product is CASSLEASDEDTQYF.

There are a few counts of this clonotype. The gene calls are TRBV3-1 and TRBJ2-1, with D possibly TRBD1 on 6 matching bases. V gave up 6 bases and J gave up 12 bases, with 15 bases separating them. From germline, CDR1 is LGHDT and CDR2 YNNKEL (reference sequence). The CDR3 has 12 residues. CDR3 in amino acids: CASSPRGEGQFF. The CDR3 nucleotides read TGTGCCAGCAGTCCCAGGGGTGAGGGGCAGTTCTTC.

The chain combines TRBV7-2 with TRBJ2-6; D is unresolved. The CDR3 has 15 amino acids. Trimming stripped 1 base from V and 2 bases from J, with 6 bases between. Germline loops: CDR1 SGHTA, CDR2 FQGNSA. CDR3 DNA sequence: TGTGCCAGCAGCTTAGGCACTACTGGGGCCAACGTCCTGACTTTC. Its translation is CASSLGTTGANVLTF.

A word on this clonotype: At one end the junction does not follow the germline gene, possibly because of a read error. The genes are TRBV2 and TRBJ2-1, with D unclear. This CDR3 region has 10 residues. The germline gives CDR1 SNHLY, CDR2 FYNNEI. CDR3 region: CASSYKEQFF. The CDR3, as DNA: TGTGCCAGCAGCTACAAGGAGCAGTTCTTC.

This clonotype was picked up many times. The chain carries TRBV20-1 and TRBJ2-1; a weak D match, TRBD2 (7 bases). Trimming removed 3 bases at V and 1 base at J, with 13 bases between. CDR1 DFQATT and CDR2 SNEGSKA come from the germline V gene (reference sequence). The CDR3 covers 15 residues. Here the CDR3 reads CSASEGGRSYNEQFF. In nucleotides, the CDR3 is TGCAGTGCTAGTGAGGGGGGGCGGTCCTACAATGAGCAGTTCTTC.

This clonotype occurred a few times. This sequence joins TRBV7-3 and TRBJ2-3; D remains ambiguous. Trimming pared 5 bases from V and 0 bases from J, leaving 6 bases between. Germline loops: CDR1 SGHTA, CDR2 FQGTGA. The CDR3 runs to 13 residues. The CDR3: CASSPHSTDTQYF. DNA of the CDR3: TGTGCCAGCAGCCCCCACAGCACAGATACGCAGTATTTT.

The table lists this clonotype with a few counts. The V gene is TRBV6-1, the J gene TRBJ2-1, with 7 bases lining up with TRBD1. Germline values: CDR1 MNHNS, CDR2 SASEGT. Trimming cost V 1 base and J 9 bases; bases outside gene matches: 12. This CDR3 region has 16 residues. The DNA of the CDR3 is TGTGCCAGCAGTGAAGGTCACAGGGGTCCCCTAGCTGAGCAGTTCTTC. This encodes CASSEGHRGPLAEQFF.

This clonotype was picked up many times. The J gene is TRBJ2-1, the V gene TRBV4-3; 10 bases are shared with TRBD2. Germline-derived CDR1 and CDR2 are LGHNA and YSLEER. The CDR3 is 15 amino acids. V trimming: 1 base; J trimming: 3 bases; junction bases outside the gene matches: 0. CDR3 residues: CASSQVAGGYNEQFF. As DNA, the CDR3 is TGCGCCAGCAGCCAAGTAGCGGGGGGCTACAATGAGCAGTTCTTC.

The genes are TRBV20-1 and TRBJ2-6, with D possibly TRBD1 on 5 matching bases. This CDR3 has 16 amino acids. Germline V gene data show CDR1 as DFQATT and CDR2 as SNEGSKA (reference sequence). Trimming pared 2 bases from V and 4 bases from J, leaving 15 bases between. In DNA, the CDR3 is TGCAGTGCTAGATTGACAGCCCGGTACGGGGCCAACGTCCTGACTTTC. Translating it yields CSARLTARYGANVLTF.

In its sample, this clonotype was seen a few times. The chain is built from TRBV29-1 and TRBJ2-3; 12 bases map to TRBD1. Trimming cost V 5 bases and J 5 bases; bases outside gene matches: 5. This CDR3 spans 14 amino acids. Germline V CDR1 and CDR2: SQVTM, ANQGSEA. The CDR3 loop is CSVSGQGALDTQYF. As DNA, the CDR3 is TGCAGCGTTTCGGGACAGGGGGCTTTAGATACGCAGTATTTT.

V is TRBV20-1 and J is TRBJ2-3, with D perhaps matching TRBD2 (6 bases). The length of the CDR3 is 14 residues. Trimming pared 4 bases from V and 6 bases from J, leaving 17 bases between. Germline V lookup: CDR1 DFQATT, CDR2 SNEGSKA (reference sequence). DNA of the CDR3: TGCAGTGCTAAGGCGACTAGTCGAACCGATACGCAGTATTTT. This sequence encodes CSAKATSRTDTQYF.

This clonotype was counted a few times. The chain is built from TRBV18 and TRBJ1-4, with D unresolved. This CDR3 region has 13 residues. The V gene lost 7 bases and the J gene lost 4 bases, with 10 bases spanning the gap. Germline V CDR1 and CDR2: KGHSH, LQKENI. CDR3: CASFTQNNEKLFF. The CDR3 DNA is TGTGCCAGCTTTACTCAGAATAATGAAAAACTGTTTTTT.

The chain employs TRBV10-3 and TRBJ2-7; TRBD2 is a possible D gene (6 bases). The V gene lost 8 bases and the J gene lost 0 bases, with 14 bases spanning the gap. The germline CDR1 and CDR2 sequences are ENHRY and SYGVKD. This CDR3 spans 14 amino acids. CDR3 nucleotides: TGTGCCATCGGGAGGCAGGAAAGCTCCTACGAGCAGTACTTC. It codes for CAIGRQESSYEQYF.

This clonotype was seen a few times. DNA of the CDR3: TGTGCCAGCACCCTCAGGGGTTTAGTCACAGATACGCAGTATTTT. Encoded protein: CASTLRGLVTDTQYF. The chain recombines TRBV12-3 or TRBV12-4 with TRBJ2-3; perhaps TRBD1 as D (6 bases). This CDR3 has 15 residues. Trimming pared 7 bases from V and 2 bases from J, leaving 16 bases between.

Only a few counts were recorded for this clonotype. The chain has TRBV29-1 and TRBJ2-5; 11 nucleotides agree with TRBD2. The V gene end was trimmed by 0 bases and the J gene end by 6 bases; junction bases not matched to a gene: 6. The germline gives CDR1 SQVTM, CDR2 ANQGSEA. This CDR3 has 15 amino acids. DNA for the CDR3: TGCAGCGTTGAAGATCCGGCTAGCGGGGGGAAGACCCAGTACTTC. It encodes CSVEDPASGGKTQYF.

The chain recombines TRBV2 with TRBJ1-1; D unresolved. The CDR3 covers 14 residues. Trimming took off 3 bases at V and 11 bases at J, with 19 bases between the two ends. CDR1 is SNHLY and CDR2 is FYNNEI in the germline V gene. The CDR3 sequence: CASSDKIFKPQAFF. CDR3 nucleotides: TGTGCCAGCAGTGATAAGATTTTTAAACCCCAGGCTTTCTTT.

The chain carries TRBV6-6 and TRBJ1-3, with D possibly TRBD1 on 5 matching bases. V shed 2 bases and J shed 3 bases, with 8 bases lying between them. The CDR3 has 14 amino acids. CDR1 is MNHNY and CDR2 is SVGAGI in the germline V gene (reference sequence). CDR3 region: CASSYGQGGNTIYF. In nucleotides, the CDR3 is TGTGCCAGCAGTTACGGCCAGGGTGGAAACACCATATATTTT.

This clonotype has only a few counts. The CDR3 loop is CASSLEGGYIQYF. The CDR3 DNA reads TGTGCCAGCAGTTTAGAGGGGGGGTACATTCAGTACTTC. This sequence joins TRBV12-3 or TRBV12-4 and TRBJ2-4, with D tentatively TRBD2 (7 bases). The V and J ends lost 1 base and 8 bases respectively, with 9 bases between them. The CDR3 sequence is 13 residues long.